Presented here are 5 T cell receptor beta chains from one specimen sequenced in a study of T cell changes during pregnancy in multiple sclerosis. Assay: immunoSEQ multiplex PCR; the TCRdb copy retains only in-frame clones and omits some. The repertoire consists of roughly 50,000 clones, with 85% to 95% occurring once and the leading ten covering less than 0.3%. The sequences come from CD4+ T cells from peripheral blood mononuclear cells, collected in the third trimester of pregnancy. The receptors were sampled from a female donor with multiple sclerosis, enrolled in a pregnancy study.

The V call is TRBV4-1, the J call TRBJ2-3; TRBD2 agrees at 10 bases. Germline V gene sequence: CDR1 MGHRA, CDR2 YSYEKL. V dropped 4 bases and J dropped 2; count of bases not matched to a gene: 9. The CDR3 runs to 17 residues. The DNA for the CDR3 is TGCGCCAGCAGCCGTATAGCGGGGGGCAGGAACACAGATACGCAGTATTTT. Translated, it gives CASSRIAGGRNTDTQYF.

J is TRBJ1-5 and V is TRBV4-1; 8 bases fit TRBD1. Germline CDR1 and CDR2: MGHRA and YSYEKL. V lost 1 base to trimming and J lost 6 bases; unmatched junction nucleotides: 8. The CDR3 totals 16 residues. The CDR3 DNA follows: TGCGCCAGCAGCCAAGTAGGCCAGGGGGCAGGTCAGCCCCAGCATTTT. This sequence encodes CASSQVGQGAGQPQHF.

CDR3 coding DNA: TGTGCCAGCAGTTTAAGTTGGGCCCCTGGAAACACCATATATTTT. This translates into CASSLSWAPGNTIYF. The rearrangement joins TRBV27 to TRBJ1-3; D is ambiguous. CDR1 and CDR2 (germline): MNHEY, SMNVEV (reference sequence). CDR3 length: 15 residues. V was pared by 2 bases and J by 2 bases, with 10 bases between.

CDR3 nucleotides: TGTGCCAGCAGCTCTGGAAGGAGGCTAGAAAAACTGTTTTTT. The encoded protein is CASSSGRRLEKLFF. V is TRBV11-2 and J is TRBJ1-4; D gene unclear. The V end lost 4 bases, the J end lost 8 bases, and 14 bases lay between the germline ends. The V gene's germline CDR1 is SGHAT and CDR2 FQNNGV. This CDR3 contains 14 residues.

This sequence joins TRBV28 and TRBJ1-5; 7 nucleotides match TRBD1. The CDR3 covers 15 residues. V was clipped by 6 bases and J by 0 bases; unmatched bases: 5. The germline gives CDR1 MDHEN, CDR2 SYDVKM. CDR3 nucleotide sequence: TGTGCCAGCAGACGGGACAGATATAGCAATCAGCCCCAGCATTTT. Its protein product is CASRRDRYSNQPQHF.